This TCR beta chain was captured by sequencing in a study of early stage breast cancer tumors. Across the whole study: Of around 16 invasive breast tumors, twelve were hormone receptor-positive, HER2-negative.

Data came from immunoSEQ multiplex PCR; TCRdb stores just in-frame clones and leaves some out. The sample carries over 40,000 clones, 78% recorded once. Findings of the study overall: Comparing each tissue with blood distinguished tumor from normal in most of the 16 patients. Bulk DNA sequencing of unsorted cells missed chain pairing and markers.

Regarding this clone: Its antigen is not identified.

Germline CDR1 MNHNY, CDR2 SVGAGI (reference sequence). The CDR3 covers 14 residues. Germline trimming cut 5 bases from V and 3 bases from J; bases unmatched to any gene: 4. The specimen was blood. This rearrangement joins TRBV6-6 to TRBJ2-1; 7 bases agree with TRBD2. The TCR sequence derives from a person in their 40s with breast cancer. The CDR3 DNA reads TGTGCCAGCAGTGTGGCTAGCGGCTACAATGAGCAGTTCTTC. It specifies CASSVASGYNEQFF.